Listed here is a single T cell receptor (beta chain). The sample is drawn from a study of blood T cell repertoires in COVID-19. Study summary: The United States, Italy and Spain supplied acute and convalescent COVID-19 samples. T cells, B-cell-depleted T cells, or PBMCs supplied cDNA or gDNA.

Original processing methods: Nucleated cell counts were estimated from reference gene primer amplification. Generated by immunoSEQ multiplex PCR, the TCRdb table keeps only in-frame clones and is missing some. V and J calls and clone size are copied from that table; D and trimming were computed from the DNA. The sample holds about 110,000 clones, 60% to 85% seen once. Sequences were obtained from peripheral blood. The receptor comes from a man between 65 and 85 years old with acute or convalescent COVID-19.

The CDR3, as DNA: TGTGCCAGCAGCTCCCGGTCCTCGGGGACTGAAGCTTTCTTT. The encoded protein is CASSSRSSGTEAFF. V usage is TRBV9 and J usage is TRBJ1-1; no firm D call. CDR3 length equals 14 residues. Germline V gene sequence: CDR1 SGDLS, CDR2 YYNGEE. V shed 4 bases and J shed 5 bases, with 15 bases lying between them.